What follows are 20 T cell receptor beta chains derived from one specimen sequenced in a study of technical replicates of blood from several donors. Data came from immunoSEQ multiplex PCR; TCRdb stores just in-frame clones and leaves some out. The sample yields roughly 90,000 clones, about 90% seen once. Sequencing was carried out using T cells isolated from PBMCs. The receptors here all came from a human donor in good health.

The chain uses TRBV21-1 and TRBJ1-4; the table's TRBD1 call for D was not verified on the DNA. TRBV21-1 is a pseudogene segment. The CDR3 totals 14 residues. The CDR3 DNA is TGTGCCAGCAGGGCCTCGACAGGGGGAAAAAAACTGTTTTTT. It specifies CASRASTGGKKLFF.

The J gene is TRBJ1-2, the V gene TRBV6-1; the D gene is possibly TRBD1 (6 bases). Between the trimmed V and J ends, which lost 2 bases and 4 bases, there was a span of 14 bases. The germline V gene encodes CDR1 MNHNS and CDR2 SASEGT. CDR3 length: 15 amino acids. The DNA for the CDR3 is TGTGCCAGCAGTGAACATCTAGACAGGAGCTATGGCTACACCTTC. This gives the protein CASSEHLDRSYGYTF.

In its sample, this clone was seen once. This chain connects TRBV19 to TRBJ2-6, with unresolved D. The length of the CDR3 is 15 residues. Germline V lookup: CDR1 LNHDA, CDR2 SQIVND (reference sequence). Trimming stripped 3 bases from V and 1 base from J, with 7 bases between. The CDR3 nucleotides read TGTGCCAGTAGTATCTCAACTTCTGGGGCCAACGTCCTGACTTTC. Translating gives CASSISTSGANVLTF.

This chain joins TRBV10-2 and TRBJ2-1; TRBD2 aligns across 10 bases. The CDR3 runs 16 residues. The germline V gene has CDR1 WSHSY and CDR2 SAAADI. V shed 0 bases and J 8 bases; nucleotides not matched to a gene: 7. The chain's CDR3 is CASSESPSGSVYEQFF. The CDR3 DNA reads TGCGCCAGCAGTGAGTCTCCTAGCGGGAGTGTGTATGAGCAGTTCTTC.

The chain couples TRBV6-6 to TRBJ2-2, with TRBD1 matching 8 bases. CDR3 length: 15 residues. CDR1 is MNHNY, CDR2 SVGAGI, per germline (reference sequence). V trimming: 6 bases; J trimming: 4 bases; junction bases outside the gene matches: 7. The CDR3 nucleotides read TGTGCCAGCAGCCCACACAGGGGGAGCACCGGGGAGCTGTTTTTT. Protein product: CASSPHRGSTGELFF.

The chain employs TRBV6-5 and TRBJ1-2; tentatively, D is TRBD1 (5 bases). Trimming took 1 base from V and 4 from J, leaving 10 bases between them. Germline V lookup: CDR1 MNHEY, CDR2 SVGAGI. The CDR3 has 14 residues. In DNA form, the CDR3 reads TGTGCCAGCAGTTACTTACGGGGGTCCTATGGCTACACCTTC. Its protein product is CASSYLRGSYGYTF.

The rearrangement joins TRBV2 to TRBJ1-4; TRBD1 might be the D (6 bases). Germline V CDR1 and CDR2: SNHLY, FYNNEI. V lost 3 bases, J lost 2 bases, and 13 bases lay in between. The CDR3 extends over 16 amino acids. CDR3 coding DNA: TGTGCCAGCAGTGATTCGTCTACAGGGACTAATGAAAAACTGTTTTTT. Translation: CASSDSSTGTNEKLFF.

The chain joins TRBV28 to TRBJ1-2; D is undetermined. The germline gives CDR1 MDHEN, CDR2 SYDVKM. There are 13 residues in the CDR3. The V end lost 5 bases, the J end lost 7 bases, and 14 bases lay between the germline ends. The CDR3 sequence is CASSPTVIPGYTF. In DNA, the CDR3 is TGTGCCAGCAGTCCCACGGTGATCCCTGGCTACACCTTC.

The chain links TRBV6-5 to TRBJ2-7, with 13 bases that match TRBD2. The junction had 1 base not matched to a gene; V was cut back by 5 bases and J by 3 bases. Germline CDR1 and CDR2: MNHEY and SVGAGI. The CDR3 has 14 amino acids. This CDR3 is CASSRTSGGYEQYF. The CDR3 DNA is TGTGCCAGCAGTCGGACTAGCGGGGGCTACGAGCAGTACTTC.

The gene calls are TRBV11-3 and TRBJ2-1, with D perhaps matching TRBD2 (7 bases). CDR3 length: 15 residues. The V end lost 5 bases, the J end lost 8 bases, and 19 bases lay between the germline ends. The germline V gene has CDR1 SGHNT and CDR2 YENEEA. The CDR3 sequence is CASSRKWGGADEQFF. CDR3 DNA: TGTGCCAGCAGCCGAAAGTGGGGGGGCGCGGATGAGCAGTTCTTC. Using reference TRBV11-3 and TRBJ2-1 for the parts outside the CDR3, the full variable domain is EAGVVQSPRYKIIEKKQPVAFWCNPISGHNTLYWYLQNLGQGPELLIRYENEEAVDDSQLPKDRFSAERLKGVDSTLKIQPAELGDSAVYLCASSRKWGGADEQFFGPGTRLTVL.

This clone was observed once. The rearrangement uses TRBV5-1 and TRBJ1-1, with 8 bases lining up with TRBD1. CDR3 size: 16 residues. CDR1 is SGHRS and CDR2 is YFSETQ in the germline V gene. After removal of 0 bases from V and 0 bases from J, the junction contained 4 bases not matched to a gene. The CDR3 DNA is TGCGCCAGCAGCTTGGCCCGACAGGGGATGAACACTGAAGCTTTCTTT. Translating gives CASSLARQGMNTEAFF.

The chain uses TRBV7-8 and TRBJ1-2, with D unresolved. Trimming removed 1 base at V and 7 bases at J, with 13 bases between. This CDR3 contains 14 residues. Germline V CDR1 and CDR2: SGHVS, FQNEAQ. Written as DNA, the CDR3 is TGTGCCAGCAGCTTAGGCGTGGCGGGGTTTGGCTACACCTTC. It is translated as CASSLGVAGFGYTF.

This clone has more than one count but fewer than ten. The genes are TRBV7-9 and TRBJ1-4; the D is unclear. This CDR3 has 12 residues. Between the trimmed V and J ends, which lost 1 base and 12 bases, there was a span of 9 bases. The V gene's germline CDR1 is SEHNR and CDR2 FQNEAQ (reference sequence). Here the CDR3 DNA reads TGTGCCAGCAGCTTAGAACCCGCAGAACTGTTTTTT. Translated, it gives CASSLEPAELFF.

This clone was recorded only once. J is TRBJ2-1 and V is TRBV10-3, with 10 nucleotides matching TRBD2. This CDR3 is built from 14 residues. V was pared by 6 bases and J by 8 bases, with 7 bases of the junction left unmatched. Per the germline V gene, CDR1 is ENHRY and CDR2 is SYGVKD. The CDR3 DNA follows: TGTGCCATCAGCCGAGCGGGGGGGCCCGATGAGCAGTTCTTC. Amino acid sequence: CAISRAGGPDEQFF.

This sequence joins TRBV6-5 and TRBJ2-3, with TRBD2 identical over 13 bases. The V and J ends lost 6 bases and 4 bases, in that order; junction bases with no gene match: 4. CDR3 length: 15 residues. In germline, CDR1 is MNHEY, CDR2 SVGAGI. In nucleotides, the CDR3 is TGTGCCAGCAGAGGGACTAGCGGGATTTCAGATACGCAGTATTTT. Translation: CASRGTSGISDTQYF.

The chain is built from TRBV4-1 and TRBJ2-7; 10 bases map to TRBD1. Trimming removed 0 bases from V and 3 bases from J; junction bases left unmatched: 5. Per the germline V gene, CDR1 is MGHRA and CDR2 is YSYEKL. CDR3 length: 16 amino acids. CDR3 loop: CASSQDQGTGDYEQYF. The CDR3 DNA reads as TGCGCCAGCAGCCAAGATCAGGGGACAGGGGACTACGAGCAGTACTTC.

V gene TRBV6-1 combines with J gene TRBJ2-5, with 7 positions matching TRBD1. Germline lookup yields CDR1 MNHNS and CDR2 SASEGT. V lost 6 bases, J lost 1 base, and 5 bases stayed unmatched. The CDR3 sequence is 14 residues long. CDR3 sequence (DNA): TGTGCCAGCAGAAAGACAGGGACCCAAGAGACCCAGTACTTC. Translation gives CASRKTGTQETQYF.

This chain connects TRBV5-1 to TRBJ2-2; weak D call: TRBD2 (5 bases). V lost 0 bases and J 3 bases, leaving 9 bases between the germline ends. Germline V gene lookup returns CDR1 SGHRS and CDR2 YFSETQ. CDR3 size: 15 residues. The CDR3 region has the DNA TGCGCCAGCAGCTTGGGACTAAGACACACCGGGGAGCTGTTTTTT. Residues: CASSLGLRHTGELFF.

This clone has only one observation. V usage is TRBV19 and J usage is TRBJ1-5, with D possibly matching TRBD1 (5 bases). The V end was cut by 7 bases, the J end by 5 bases, with 18 bases between. This CDR3 has 15 residues. CDR1 and CDR2 (germline): LNHDA, SQIVND (reference sequence). The CDR3 reads CASTNNGGGDQPQHF. Written as DNA, the CDR3 is TGTGCCAGTACCAATAACGGGGGAGGGGATCAGCCCCAGCATTTT. The variable domain in full, completed from reference TRBV19 and TRBJ1-5, reads DGGITQSPKYLFRKEGQNVTLSCEQNLNHDAMYWYRQDPGQGLRLIYYSQIVNDFQKGDIAEGYSVSREKKESFPLTVTSAQKNPTAFYLCASTNNGGGDQPQHFGDGTRLSIL.

The rearrangement joins TRBV27 to TRBJ2-3; tentatively, D is TRBD1 (6 bases). CDR1 is MNHEY and CDR2 is SMNVEV in the germline V gene (reference sequence). This CDR3 has 14 amino acids. Trimming removed 6 bases from V and 0 bases from J, with 10 bases in between. This CDR3 is CASSVGGSTDTQYF. In DNA, the CDR3 is TGTGCCAGCAGCGTAGGGGGTAGCACAGATACGCAGTATTTT.